The 13 T cell receptor beta chains reported below all come from one sample, sequenced in a study of blood T cell repertoires in COVID-19. The data were produced by immunoSEQ multiplex PCR, yet TCRdb's version contains in-frame clones alone and is incomplete. The sample includes a few hundred thousand clones, approximately 80% seen only once; the top ten take around 9%. Sequencing was carried out using PBMCs or T cells enriched from blood (not recorded which). The origin of the receptors is a man between 35 and 55 years old who had recovered from COVID-19.

The rearrangement joins TRBV6-1 to TRBJ2-7; D possibly corresponds to TRBD2 (6 bases). Germline V lookup: CDR1 MNHNS, CDR2 SASEGT. V lost 3 bases to trimming and J lost 1 base, with 7 bases between them. The CDR3 contains 13 residues. In DNA, the CDR3 is TGTGCCAGCAGTGAGGCGGGATCCTACGAGCAGTACTTC. As protein: CASSEAGSYEQYF.

The chain couples TRBV11-2 to TRBJ2-7; D gene uncertain. Trimming left V 5 bases short and J 4 bases short, with 6 bases between. The CDR3 spans 11 residues. Germline V CDR1 and CDR2: SGHAT, FQNNGV. The CDR3 loop is CASSNRYEQYF. As DNA, the CDR3 is TGTGCCAGCAGCAACAGATACGAGCAGTACTTC.

The chain joins TRBV18 to TRBJ2-3, with TRBD2 matching 11 bases. The CDR3 is 14 amino acids. V lost 3 bases and J lost 5; bases outside the gene matches: 1. Germline CDR1 and CDR2: KGHSH and LQKENI. The CDR3 sequence is CASSPTSGRDTQYF. CDR3 DNA: TGTGCCAGCTCACCTACTAGCGGGAGAGATACGCAGTATTTT.

The chain employs TRBV18 and TRBJ1-1; weak D call: TRBD1 (6 bases). The CDR3 length is 16 residues. Trimming left V 0 bases short and J 1 base short, with 12 bases between. CDR1 and CDR2 from the germline V gene are KGHSH and LQKENI. DNA for the CDR3: TGTGCCAGCTCACCACCAGCAAACAGGGCGAACACTGAAGCTTTCTTT. Translating it yields CASSPPANRANTEAFF.

This clone was detected only once. The chain combines TRBV9 with TRBJ2-3; D may be TRBD2 (6 bases). The germline gives CDR1 SGDLS, CDR2 YYNGEE. The length of the CDR3 is 15 residues. The V end was cut by 4 bases, the J end by 0 bases, with 12 bases between. For the CDR3, the DNA is TGTGCCAGCAGCCCCCCCGGGACTAGCACAGATACGCAGTATTTT. Amino acid sequence: CASSPPGTSTDTQYF.

This clone was counted between two and nine times. The chain recombines TRBV11-2 with TRBJ2-3; 9 bases are shared with TRBD2. V trimming: 1 base; J trimming: 4 bases; junction bases outside the gene matches: 6. The CDR3 contains 16 residues. Per germline, CDR1 SGHAT and CDR2 FQNNGV. CDR3 sequence: CASSLVASGGSDTQYF. The DNA of the CDR3 is TGTGCCAGCAGCTTAGTAGCGAGCGGGGGGTCAGATACGCAGTATTTT. Based on the CDR3 plus reference TRBV11-2 and TRBJ2-3, the full variable domain is EAGVAQSPRYKIIEKRQSVAFWCNPISGHATLYWYQQILGQGPKLLIQFQNNGVVDDSQLPKDRFSAERLKGVDSTLKIQPAKLEDSAVYLCASSLVASGGSDTQYFGPGTRLTVL.

This chain links TRBV13 with TRBJ2-3, with TRBD1 identical over 9 bases. The CDR3 runs 17 residues. CDR1 is PRHDT, CDR2 FYEKMQ, per germline (reference sequence). Germline trimming cut 5 bases from V and 0 bases from J; bases unmatched to any gene: 9. In DNA, the CDR3 is TGTGCCAGCAGCCCCCGGGGCGGGACAGGGAGCACAGATACGCAGTATTTT. It encodes CASSPRGGTGSTDTQYF.

This chain uses TRBV5-4 with TRBJ2-3; a possible D gene is TRBD2 (5 bases). Per the germline V gene, CDR1 is SGHNT and CDR2 is YYREEE (reference sequence). Trimming removed 9 bases at V and 4 bases at J, with 21 bases between. The CDR3 runs 15 residues. In DNA form, the CDR3 reads TGTGCCACGGAACGAGGGTCATCGGTGGCAGATACGCAGTATTTT. Translating it yields CATERGSSVADTQYF.

The rearrangement uses TRBV2 and TRBJ1-2; maybe TRBD1 (5 bases). The CDR3 loop spans 14 amino acids. Germline CDR1 SNHLY, CDR2 FYNNEI. The V gene lost 7 bases and the J gene lost 4 bases, with 16 bases spanning the gap. In DNA, the CDR3 is TGTGCCAGCACCCGCGGGGACTCGGGCTATGGCTACACCTTC. As protein: CASTRGDSGYGYTF.

V usage is TRBV28 and J usage is TRBJ1-5; 7 nucleotides line up with TRBD1. With 8 bases clipped from V and 0 bases from J, the junction kept 4 bases outside the gene matches. Per the germline V gene, CDR1 is MDHEN and CDR2 is SYDVKM. The CDR3 runs 14 residues. The CDR3 DNA follows: TGTGCCAGCCGACAGGGAATTAGCAATCAGCCCCAGCATTTT. This gives the protein CASRQGISNQPQHF.

Remarks on this clone: One end of the junction does not line up with germline, which may come from a read error. The chain joins TRBV10-2 to TRBJ1-6; D perhaps matches TRBD1 (5 bases). The CDR3 length is 18 residues. Per germline, CDR1 WSHSY and CDR2 SAAADI. The CDR3 sequence is CPSCGGGSGGGTNSPLHF. In nucleotides, the CDR3 is TGCCCCAGCTGTGGGGGGGGATCGGGTGGGGGTACCAATTCACCCCTCCACTTT.

The rearrangement joins TRBV6-5 to TRBJ1-5; D unclear. Trimming took 6 bases from V and 6 from J, leaving 12 bases between them. Germline assignment: CDR1 MNHEY and CDR2 SVGAGI. The length of the CDR3 is 13 residues. The CDR3 region is CASREQEGQPQHF. The DNA for the CDR3 is TGTGCCAGCAGGGAGCAGGAGGGTCAGCCCCAGCATTTT.

The J gene is TRBJ2-7, the V gene TRBV5-4; the match to TRBD1 covers 7 bases. With V trimmed by 2 bases and J by 2 bases, 4 bases remained unmatched. In germline, CDR1 is SGHNT, CDR2 YYREEE (reference sequence). The length of the CDR3 is 14 residues. CDR3 sequence reads: CASSFRDSPYEQYF. CDR3 nucleotides: TGTGCCAGCAGCTTCCGGGACAGTCCCTACGAGCAGTACTTC.